Presented here are 27 T cell receptor beta chains from one specimen sequenced in a study of blood T cell repertoires in COVID-19. This table comes from immunoSEQ multiplex PCR, and its TCRdb copy is limited to in-frame clones, with some not included. The table has about 49,000 clones, about 89% seen once; the top ten hold under 2.5%. Source material: peripheral blood. The receptors come from a woman older than 75 with COVID-19, enrolled during active disease.

This chain connects TRBV28 to TRBJ1-6, with 7 bases that match TRBD1. The V gene end was trimmed by 3 bases and the J gene end by 6 bases; junction bases not matched to a gene: 8. The CDR3 spans 16 residues. CDR1 MDHEN and CDR2 SYDVKM come from the germline V gene. The CDR3 DNA reads TGTGCCAGCAGTTTTTTTTCCGAGGGGGCTAATTCACCCCTCCACTTT. Translated: CASSFFSEGANSPLHF.

This clone was found once. The chain is built from TRBV5-1 and TRBJ1-2; D gene unclear. The V end was cut by 0 bases, the J end by 4 bases, with 10 bases between. Germline V gives CDR1 SGHRS, CDR2 YFSETQ. The CDR3 is made up of 14 amino acids. The CDR3 region is CASSLAAGSYGYTF. CDR3 coding DNA: TGCGCCAGCAGCTTGGCCGCAGGTAGCTATGGCTACACCTTC. The full variable domain, completed using reference TRBV5-1 and TRBJ1-2, is KAGVTQTPRYLIKTRGQQVTLSCSPISGHRSVSWYQQTPGQGLQFLFEYFSETQRNKGNFPGRFSGRQFSNSRSEMNVSTLELGDSALYLCASSLAAGSYGYTFGSGTRLTVV.

This clone occurred a few times. The chain carries TRBV28 and TRBJ2-4; TRBD2 might be the D (6 bases). The CDR3 has 16 residues. Trimming cost V 6 bases and J 6 bases, with 21 bases left between them. Germline-derived CDR1 and CDR2 are MDHEN and SYDVKM. In nucleotides, the CDR3 is TGTGCCAGCAGCCCACTACTCTCGGGGGTGGGAAACATTCAGTACTTC. It is translated as CASSPLLSGVGNIQYF.

This chain connects TRBV4-1 to TRBJ2-1; 11 bases are shared with TRBD2. This CDR3 is built from 17 residues. Germline V gives CDR1 MGHRA, CDR2 YSYEKL. The trim removed 4 bases at V and 5 bases at J, leaving 10 bases unmatched. DNA for the CDR3: TGCGCCAGCAGCCGTGCCCCTAGCGGGAGGAGTGACAATGAGCAGTTCTTC. Translating it yields CASSRAPSGRSDNEQFF.

V gene TRBV11-2 combines with J gene TRBJ1-3; a possible D gene is TRBD1 (5 bases). V was cut by 5 bases and J by 0 bases, with 17 bases left in between. Germline loops: CDR1 SGHAT, CDR2 FQNNGV. This CDR3 region has 17 residues. The CDR3 coding sequence is TGTGCCAGCAGCCCCGTAGGGAGGGGCCCCTCTGGAAACACCATATATTTT. Its translation is CASSPVGRGPSGNTIYF. Together with reference TRBV11-2 and TRBJ1-3, the CDR3 gives the full variable domain: EAGVAQSPRYKIIEKRQSVAFWCNPISGHATLYWYQQILGQGPKLLIQFQNNGVVDDSQLPKDRFSAERLKGVDSTLKIQPAKLEDSAVYLCASSPVGRGPSGNTIYFGEGSWLTVV.

This chain joins TRBV11-3 and TRBJ1-1; the D is unclear. The V gene's germline CDR1 is SGHNT and CDR2 YENEEA. The CDR3 covers 13 residues. V lost 2 bases, J lost 0 bases, and 4 bases lay in between. CDR3 sequence: CASSLSLNTEAFF. CDR3 DNA sequence: TGTGCCAGCAGCTTATCCTTGAACACTGAAGCTTTCTTT.

V is TRBV6-6 and J is TRBJ2-1; no clear D gene. The V gene's germline CDR1 is MNHNY and CDR2 SVGAGI (reference sequence). V lost 2 bases, J lost 4 bases, and 6 bases lay in between. The CDR3 loop spans 13 amino acids. This CDR3 reads CASSYGQYNEQFF. Here the CDR3 DNA reads TGTGCCAGCAGTTACGGGCAATACAATGAGCAGTTCTTC.

The genes are TRBV5-1 and TRBJ1-1; D remains unclear. Germline V gene data show CDR1 as SGHRS and CDR2 as YFSETQ. The CDR3 totals 16 residues. Trimming left V 2 bases short and J 4 bases short, with 18 bases between. The CDR3 DNA is TGCGCCAGCAGCTTACGGCGGGAGGGTGGGAGCACTGAAGCTTTCTTT. Translating gives CASSLRREGGSTEAFF.

The V and J genes are TRBV24-1 and TRBJ2-7; 8 nucleotides line up with TRBD2. V lost 5 bases, J lost 4 bases, and 3 bases stayed unmatched. The CDR3 extends over 13 amino acids. CDR1 is KGHDR, CDR2 SFDVKD, per germline. CDR3 DNA: TGTGCCACCAGTGTTCCGGGAGGGTACGAGCAGTACTTC. The encoded protein is CATSVPGGYEQYF.

V gene TRBV5-1 combines with J gene TRBJ1-2, with 11 bases fitting TRBD1. This CDR3 is built from 15 residues. V was clipped by 3 bases and J by 8 bases; unmatched bases: 9. CDR1 SGHRS and CDR2 YFSETQ come from the germline V gene. CDR3 protein: CASSYRDRGFEGYTF. CDR3 DNA sequence: TGCGCCAGCAGCTACCGGGACAGGGGGTTCGAGGGCTACACCTTC.

The CDR3 DNA reads as TGTGCCACCAGTCAGGACAGGGGGAAAGGCTACACCTTC. Translated, it gives CATSQDRGKGYTF. The chain carries TRBV24-1 and TRBJ1-2, with 10 bases matching TRBD1. The CDR3 loop spans 13 amino acids. The trim removed 6 bases at V and 8 bases at J, leaving 5 bases unmatched. Germline V CDR1 and CDR2: KGHDR, SFDVKD.

The rearrangement uses TRBV5-1 and TRBJ2-1; TRBD2 matches at 8 bases. Losses at the gene ends were 5 bases for V and 9 bases for J; bases not matched to a gene: 7. From germline, CDR1 is SGHRS and CDR2 YFSETQ. This CDR3 spans 13 amino acids. CDR3 sequence (DNA): TGCGCCAGCAGACTAGCGGCCGCCATTGAGCAGTTCTTC. It encodes CASRLAAAIEQFF.

The V call is TRBV10-3, the J call TRBJ1-2, with a tentative D call TRBD1 (5 bases). CDR1 ENHRY and CDR2 SYGVKD come from the germline V gene. The CDR3 runs to 14 residues. Trimming pared 3 bases from V and 5 bases from J, leaving 13 bases between. The CDR3 DNA reads as TGTGCCATCAGTGATCCAAGGGGAGGTTATGGCTACACCTTC. It codes for CAISDPRGGYGYTF.

This clone was counted once. Written as DNA, the CDR3 is TGTGCCAGTACCCGGCAGGGACAGGACACTGAAGCTTTCTTT. Amino acids: CASTRQGQDTEAFF. This chain links TRBV19 with TRBJ1-1, with 8 bases that match TRBD1. The CDR3 covers 14 residues. Germline loops: CDR1 LNHDA, CDR2 SQIVND (reference sequence). The V gene end was trimmed by 7 bases and the J gene end by 3 bases; junction bases not matched to a gene: 7.

This chain connects TRBV30 to TRBJ2-5; 16 nucleotides agree with TRBD2. Per germline, CDR1 GTSNPN and CDR2 SVGIG (reference sequence). CDR3 length equals 15 residues. The ends lost 2 bases at V and 5 bases at J; junction bases unmatched: 2. CDR3 in amino acids: CAWSLGLAGGETQYF. The CDR3 region has the DNA TGTGCCTGGAGTTTGGGACTAGCGGGGGGGGAGACCCAGTACTTC.

This chain links TRBV19 with TRBJ1-6; tentative D call: TRBD1 (5 bases). The germline CDR1 and CDR2 sequences are LNHDA and SQIVND (reference sequence). V was pared by 5 bases and J by 8 bases, with 10 bases between. The CDR3 runs to 13 residues. The CDR3 sequence: CASSDGRDSPLHF. The DNA of the CDR3 is TGTGCCAGTAGTGATGGCAGGGATTCACCCCTCCACTTT.

The chain joins TRBV27 to TRBJ1-2, with D perhaps matching TRBD1 (6 bases). CDR3 length: 13 residues. V was shortened by 6 bases and J by 6 bases, with 14 bases between the two germline ends. CDR1 is MNHEY and CDR2 is SMNVEV in the germline V gene (reference sequence). DNA of the CDR3: TGTGCCAGCAGCCCACCAGGGGTTGATGGCTACACCTTC. Protein product: CASSPPGVDGYTF.

The chain carries TRBV19 and TRBJ1-1; 7 positions match TRBD1. The trim removed 7 bases at V and 3 bases at J, leaving 11 bases unmatched. The V gene's germline CDR1 is LNHDA and CDR2 SQIVND (reference sequence). This CDR3 is built from 15 residues. The CDR3 DNA is TGTGCCAGTACCGCGACAGGGACTCTGGACACTGAAGCTTTCTTT. As protein: CASTATGTLDTEAFF.

The V gene is TRBV11-2, the J gene TRBJ1-3; D is undetermined. Trimming shortened V by 1 base and J by 2 bases, and 6 bases separated the two germline ends. The germline CDR1 and CDR2 sequences are SGHAT and FQNNGV. The CDR3 runs to 14 residues. The CDR3 loop is CASSLGGAGNTIYF. CDR3 bases: TGTGCCAGCAGCTTAGGTGGAGCTGGAAACACCATATATTTT.

The chain links TRBV18 to TRBJ2-5; 9 positions agree with TRBD1. Germline CDR1 KGHSH, CDR2 LQKENI. V shed 2 bases and J 5 bases; nucleotides not matched to a gene: 3. The CDR3 has 14 residues. CDR3 in amino acids: CASSPGQGKETQYF. As DNA, the CDR3 is TGTGCCAGCTCACCAGGACAGGGGAAGGAGACCCAGTACTTC.

This chain joins TRBV3-1 (or the pseudogene TRBV3-2) and TRBJ1-1; 7 bases match TRBD1. The ends lost 5 bases at V and 0 bases at J; junction bases unmatched: 0. Germline V gene lookup returns CDR1 LGHDT and CDR2 YNNKEL (reference sequence). The length of the CDR3 is 13 residues. CDR3 region: CASSGQVNTEAFF. Here the CDR3 DNA reads TGTGCCAGCAGCGGACAGGTGAACACTGAAGCTTTCTTT.

This clone has a handful of counts. The chain joins TRBV2 to TRBJ1-5; D uncertain. V lost 6 bases and J lost 4, with 13 bases in between. CDR1 and CDR2 from the germline V gene are SNHLY and FYNNEI. CDR3 length equals 14 residues. The CDR3 is CASRGWTGNQPQHF. In DNA, the CDR3 is TGTGCCAGCAGGGGCTGGACGGGAAATCAGCCCCAGCATTTT.

This chain connects TRBV18 to TRBJ1-4; 7 nucleotides match TRBD1. The V and J ends lost 3 bases and 0 bases, in that order; junction bases with no gene match: 10. CDR3 length: 18 residues. The germline V gene has CDR1 KGHSH and CDR2 LQKENI. The CDR3 is CASSPRQGGTPTNEKLFF. In DNA form, the CDR3 reads TGTGCCAGCTCACCTCGACAGGGAGGCACACCAACTAATGAAAAACTGTTTTTT.

J is TRBJ1-6 and V is TRBV2; perhaps TRBD1 as D (5 bases). Germline-derived CDR1 and CDR2 are SNHLY and FYNNEI. CDR3 size: 13 residues. Trimming cost V 4 bases and J 7 bases, with 8 bases left between them. CDR3 DNA: TGTGCCAGCAGTGCAACAGGAAATTCACCCCTCCACTTT. Amino acid sequence: CASSATGNSPLHF.

The chain couples TRBV5-6 to TRBJ2-3, with a tentative D call TRBD1 (5 bases). Trimming pared 0 bases from V and 3 bases from J, leaving 5 bases between. Germline V gene sequence: CDR1 SGHDT, CDR2 YYEEEE. This CDR3 contains 13 residues. The CDR3 DNA is TGTGCCAGCAGCTTGGACAGGACAGATACGCAGTATTTT. It codes for CASSLDRTDTQYF.

The chain employs TRBV28 and TRBJ2-2; possible D gene TRBD2, 6 bases. The CDR3 length is 13 residues. V shed 5 bases and J shed 5 bases, with 9 bases lying between them. The germline V gene has CDR1 MDHEN and CDR2 SYDVKM. The CDR3 DNA is TGTGCCAGCAGTCTGGGGGGAACCGGGGAGCTGTTTTTT. Translated: CASSLGGTGELFF.

The CDR3 sequence: CASSLGAGGFYEQYF. CDR3 nucleotides: TGTGCCAGCAGCTTGGGGGCAGGGGGGTTCTACGAGCAGTACTTC. J is TRBJ2-7 and V is TRBV5-8; tentative D call: TRBD1 (7 bases). Germline CDR1 and CDR2: SGHTS and YDEGEE. The ends were cut back, 0 bases at V and 3 bases at J, with 13 bases in the middle. The CDR3 has 15 amino acids.